This TCR beta chain was captured by sequencing in a study of T cell repertoires in cytomegalovirus infection. Overall study context: Both CMV infection and a matching HLA type were indicated by public TCR beta signatures.

The CDR3 loop spans 16 amino acids. Trimming stripped 2 bases from V and 1 base from J, with 13 bases between. Germline-derived CDR1 and CDR2 are MGHDK and SYGVNS. TCRdb processed the reads anew with MiXCR; each CDR3 protein has one entry. The sample lists about 680,000 distinct CDR3 sequences, around 24% occurring once. Study-level points and caveats: CMV-specific HLA-C-restricted TCR beta clonotypes dominated the ex vivo response.

This clonotype was recorded a few times. Antigen specificity is unknown. The chain combines TRBV25-1 with TRBJ2-3; D uncertain. The sequenced material came from CD8+ T cells from PBMCs. This receptor was obtained from a human donor in good health (CMV status not recorded). Some clones in this sample may be carry-over from other donors' samples. The DNA of the CDR3 is TGTGCCAGCAGTGAACCGCGGCGGCTTCGCACAGATACGCAGTATTTT. This sequence encodes CASSEPRRLRTDTQYF.